Below, 5 T cell receptor beta chains from the same sample are listed, as sequenced in a study of T cell responses to AZD1222 COVID-19 vaccine. Some clones are missing from TCRdb's copy, which holds only in-frame ones; the method was immunoSEQ multiplex PCR. The sample gives around 100,000 clones, over 75% of which show up once; 4% to 5% is in the top ten. Sequenced material: peripheral blood, taken on day 0 of MenACWY control vaccination. These TCRs come from an adult in good health.

The V and J genes are TRBV28 and TRBJ2-3, with 7 bases matching TRBD2. Germline V gene sequence: CDR1 MDHEN, CDR2 SYDVKM. This CDR3 contains 12 residues. CDR3 sequence: CGTRAPGDTQYF. For the CDR3, the DNA is TGTGGGACTAGGGCTCCGGGGGATACGCAGTATTTT.

This sequence joins TRBV28 and TRBJ1-2, with 10 bases fitting TRBD1. The CDR3 extends over 17 amino acids. Germline V gene lookup returns CDR1 MDHEN and CDR2 SYDVKM. J gave up 4 bases and V 7 bases, and 15 bases lay outside the gene matches. The DNA of the CDR3 is TGTGCCAGCAAACTGGGACAGGGGCGCCTCAACCGCTATGGCTACACCTTC. Encoded protein: CASKLGQGRLNRYGYTF.

The rearrangement uses TRBV3-1 (or the pseudogene TRBV3-2) and TRBJ2-1; TRBD2 matches 10 bases. Germline CDR1 reads LGHDT; CDR2 reads YNNKEL (reference sequence). The junction had 11 bases not matched to a gene; V was cut back by 1 base and J by 8 bases. The CDR3 length is 17 residues. This CDR3 reads CASSQGLRVAGGDEQFF. Here the CDR3 DNA reads TGTGCCAGCAGCCAAGGGCTCCGGGTAGCGGGAGGAGATGAGCAGTTCTTC.

The chain joins TRBV18 to TRBJ2-5; maybe TRBD1 (6 bases). This CDR3 region has 15 residues. Per the germline V gene, CDR1 is KGHSH and CDR2 is LQKENI. The V and J ends lost 6 bases and 3 bases respectively, with 17 bases between them. Here the CDR3 DNA reads TGTGCCAGCTCCCCCGTTACAGGGTCGGAAGAGACCCAGTACTTC. It is translated as CASSPVTGSEETQYF.

This clone showed up just a few times. This chain links TRBV9 with TRBJ1-3; D gene unclear. The CDR3 is 15 amino acids. V was cut by 3 bases and J by 0 bases, with 10 bases left in between. The germline gives CDR1 SGDLS, CDR2 YYNGEE. CDR3 loop: CASSAPFDSGNTIYF. The CDR3 DNA follows: TGTGCCAGCAGCGCCCCCTTCGACTCTGGAAACACCATATATTTT.